This entry concerns a single T cell receptor beta chain. The antigen this receptor binds is unknown. No much larger clonotype is one base removed from it; base qualities were not supplied. The collaborating institutions used their own protocols to collect whole blood in K2EDTA tubes. Collaborator samples were shipped for TCRbeta analysis as frozen whole blood, isolated PBMCs, or DNA extracted from either sample type. The entry originates in a study of blood T cell repertoires in COVID-19 (dated by TCRdb to the early 2020s). Notes on the research overall: Samples from collaborators originated in the United States, Italy and Spain and spanned both the acute and convalescent phases of COVID-19. The prospective study material was composed of cDNA or gDNA derived from T cells, B-cell-depleted T cells, or PBMCs. Subjects who had been exposed to COVID-19, were actively infected with it, or had recovered from it provided the deeply sampled blood TCRbeta repertoires that made up the dataset. The repertoires were released in a freely available public database intended as a resource for research on the immune response to SARS-CoV-2. The samples were drawn from two sources: the first 160 participants of the ongoing ImmuneRACE study, and 1,200 or so subjects contributed by 6 global collaborators. The sample metadata nearly always contained a de-identified subject ID, COVID-19 status, age in years and sex. Where available, HLA class I and class II types were taken from metadata supplied by the sample provider and were not determined by assay-based typing. The paper's findings and limits, for the study overall: The quantity of clinical and demographic metadata differed by source and by participant and was supplied without curation.

Taken from cysteine to phenylalanine, the CDR3 has 11 residues. Only the CDR3 DNA is retained, 33 bases long and in frame from the first base. The junction carries 5 bases between V and J, which are trimmed by 4 bases and 1 base respectively. Taken from the germline V gene (reference sequence), the CDR1 and CDR2 loops are DFQATT and SNEGSKA. TCRbeta CDR3 regions were amplified from genomic DNA by means of the immunoSEQ Assay, a bias-controlled multiplex PCR. The source study handled its data this way. Nucleated cell counts per sample were estimated from amplification of reference gene primers within the assay. To quantify the absolute abundance of each unique TCRbeta CDR3 rearrangement, sequence reads were collapsed and filtered. For each sample, productive Simpson clonality was calculated by taking the square root of Simpson's diversity index across productive rearrangements. The table was pulled from immuneACCESS by TCRdb, which kept in-frame rearrangements only. Such tables lose some clones; where checked, under half of the loss comes from unresolved V genes, and the rest has no known cause. The DNA gave D and trimming, while V, J and clone size come from that table. Present in this sample are fewer than 150,000 clones, 88% of which were seen just once. The ten most abundant clones make up 10% of the sample.

The chain joins TRBV20-1 to TRBJ2-7; TRBD1 is possibly the D segment (5 matching bases). The sequencing sample was made of peripheral blood. The receptor's source is a man aged 50 to 59 with active or convalescent COVID-19. The DNA sequence follows: TGCAGTGCTACAGGGTCCTACGAGCAGTACTTC. Its translation reads: CSATGSYEQYF.